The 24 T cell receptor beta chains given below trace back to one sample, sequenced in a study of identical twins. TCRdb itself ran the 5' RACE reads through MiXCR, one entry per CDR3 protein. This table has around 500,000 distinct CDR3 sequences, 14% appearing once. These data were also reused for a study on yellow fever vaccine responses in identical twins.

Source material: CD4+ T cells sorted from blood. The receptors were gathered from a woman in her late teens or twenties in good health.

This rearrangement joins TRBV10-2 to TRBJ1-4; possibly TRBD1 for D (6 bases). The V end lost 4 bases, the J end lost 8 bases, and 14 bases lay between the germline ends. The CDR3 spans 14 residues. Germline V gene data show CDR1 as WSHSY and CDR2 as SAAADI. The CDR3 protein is CASSVWGGREKLFF. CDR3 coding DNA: TGCGCCAGCAGTGTGTGGGGGGGCCGGGAAAAACTGTTTTTT.

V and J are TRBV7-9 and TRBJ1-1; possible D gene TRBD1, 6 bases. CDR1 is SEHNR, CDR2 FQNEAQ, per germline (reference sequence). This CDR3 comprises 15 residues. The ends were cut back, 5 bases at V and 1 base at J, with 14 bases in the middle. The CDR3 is CASSARQESNTEAFF. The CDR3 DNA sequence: TGTGCCAGCAGCGCCCGACAGGAGTCGAACACTGAAGCTTTCTTT.

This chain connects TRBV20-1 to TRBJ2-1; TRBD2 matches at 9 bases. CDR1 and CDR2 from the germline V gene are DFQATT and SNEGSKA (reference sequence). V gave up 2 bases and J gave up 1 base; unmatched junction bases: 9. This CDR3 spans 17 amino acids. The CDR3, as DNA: TGCAGTGCTAGATCCCAGCGGCGGGAGGGGTCCTACAATGAGCAGTTCTTC. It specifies CSARSQRREGSYNEQFF.

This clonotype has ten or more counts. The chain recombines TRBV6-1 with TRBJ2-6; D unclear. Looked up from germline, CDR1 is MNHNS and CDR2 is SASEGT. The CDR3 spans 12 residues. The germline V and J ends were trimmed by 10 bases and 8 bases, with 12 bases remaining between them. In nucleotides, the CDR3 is TGTGCCACCTCGGCCCGTACCAACGTCCTGACTTTC. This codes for CATSARTNVLTF.

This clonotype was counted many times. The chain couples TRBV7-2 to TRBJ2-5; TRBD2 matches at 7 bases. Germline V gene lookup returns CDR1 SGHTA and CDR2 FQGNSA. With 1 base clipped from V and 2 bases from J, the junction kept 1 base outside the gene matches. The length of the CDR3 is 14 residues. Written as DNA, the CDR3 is TGTGCCAGCAGCTTAGGGACTAGTCAAGAGACCCAGTACTTC. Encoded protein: CASSLGTSQETQYF.

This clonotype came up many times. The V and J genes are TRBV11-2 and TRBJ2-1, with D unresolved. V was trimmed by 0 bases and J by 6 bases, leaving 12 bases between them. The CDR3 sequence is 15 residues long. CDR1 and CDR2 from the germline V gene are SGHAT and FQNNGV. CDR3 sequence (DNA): TGTGCCAGCAGCTTAGATCTGGGCAGAAGCAATGAGCAGTTCTTC. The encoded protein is CASSLDLGRSNEQFF.

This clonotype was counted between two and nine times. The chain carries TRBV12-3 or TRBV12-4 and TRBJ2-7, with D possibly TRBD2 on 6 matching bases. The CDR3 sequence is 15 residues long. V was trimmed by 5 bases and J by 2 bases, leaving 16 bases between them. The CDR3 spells CASSPSSELAYEQYF. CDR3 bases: TGTGCCAGCAGTCCGTCTAGCGAACTAGCCTACGAGCAGTACTTC.

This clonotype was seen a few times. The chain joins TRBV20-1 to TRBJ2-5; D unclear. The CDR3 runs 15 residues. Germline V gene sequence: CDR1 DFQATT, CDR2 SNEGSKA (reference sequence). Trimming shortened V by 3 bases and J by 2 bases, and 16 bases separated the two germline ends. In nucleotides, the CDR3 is TGCAGTGCTAGGTTCTTTGCGGTCCCTCAAGAGACCCAGTACTTC. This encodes CSARFFAVPQETQYF.

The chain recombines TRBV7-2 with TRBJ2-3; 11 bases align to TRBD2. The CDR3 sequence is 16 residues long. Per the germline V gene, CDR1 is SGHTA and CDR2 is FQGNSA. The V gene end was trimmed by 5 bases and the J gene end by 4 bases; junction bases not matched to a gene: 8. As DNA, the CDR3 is TGTGCCAGCAGCCCCCATAGCGGGGGGGGAGCAGATACGCAGTATTTT. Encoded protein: CASSPHSGGGADTQYF.

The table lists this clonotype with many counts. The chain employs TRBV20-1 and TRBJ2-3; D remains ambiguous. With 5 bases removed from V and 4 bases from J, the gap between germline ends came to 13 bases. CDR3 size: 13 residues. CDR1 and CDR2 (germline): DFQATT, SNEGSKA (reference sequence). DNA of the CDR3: TGCAGTGCTTTCTTAGGCGGCTCAGATACGCAGTATTTT. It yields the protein CSAFLGGSDTQYF.

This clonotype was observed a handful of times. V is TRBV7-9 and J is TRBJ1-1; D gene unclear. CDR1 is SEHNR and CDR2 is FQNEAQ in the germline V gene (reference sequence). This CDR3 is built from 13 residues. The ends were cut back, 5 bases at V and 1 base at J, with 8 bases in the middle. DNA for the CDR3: TGTGCCAGCAGCGAGTCGGGGAACACTGAAGCTTTCTTT. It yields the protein CASSESGNTEAFF.

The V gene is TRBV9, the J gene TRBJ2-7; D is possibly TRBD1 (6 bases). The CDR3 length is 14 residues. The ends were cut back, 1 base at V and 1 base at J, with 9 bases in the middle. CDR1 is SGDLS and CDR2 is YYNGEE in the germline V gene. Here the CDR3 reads CASSVSGQSYEQYF. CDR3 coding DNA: TGTGCCAGCAGCGTATCAGGACAGTCCTACGAGCAGTACTTC.

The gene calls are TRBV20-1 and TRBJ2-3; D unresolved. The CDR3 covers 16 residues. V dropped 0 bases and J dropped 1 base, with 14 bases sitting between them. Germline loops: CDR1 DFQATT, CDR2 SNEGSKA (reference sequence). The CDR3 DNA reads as TGCAGTGCTAGAGATCCCTCAGAGGTCCGCACAGATACGCAGTATTTT. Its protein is CSARDPSEVRTDTQYF.

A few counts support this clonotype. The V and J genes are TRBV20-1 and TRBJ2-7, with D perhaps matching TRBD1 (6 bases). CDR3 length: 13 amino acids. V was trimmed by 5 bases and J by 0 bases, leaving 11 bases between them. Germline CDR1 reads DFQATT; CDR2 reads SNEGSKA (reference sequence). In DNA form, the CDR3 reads TGCAGTGCTCCTCACAGGGACTCCTACGAGCAGTACTTC. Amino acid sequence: CSAPHRDSYEQYF.

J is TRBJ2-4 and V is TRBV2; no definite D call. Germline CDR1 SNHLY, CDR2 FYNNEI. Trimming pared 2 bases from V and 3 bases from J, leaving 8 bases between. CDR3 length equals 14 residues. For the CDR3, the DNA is TGTGCCAGCAGTGAAAGTAATGTCAAAAACATTCAGTACTTC. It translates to CASSESNVKNIQYF.

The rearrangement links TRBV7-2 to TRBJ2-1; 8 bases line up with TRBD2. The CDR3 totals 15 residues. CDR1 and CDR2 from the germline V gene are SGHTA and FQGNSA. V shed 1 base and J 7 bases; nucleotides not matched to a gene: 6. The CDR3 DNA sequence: TGTGCCAGCAGCTTAGAAGCGGGAGTAGGGAATGAGCAGTTCTTC. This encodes CASSLEAGVGNEQFF.

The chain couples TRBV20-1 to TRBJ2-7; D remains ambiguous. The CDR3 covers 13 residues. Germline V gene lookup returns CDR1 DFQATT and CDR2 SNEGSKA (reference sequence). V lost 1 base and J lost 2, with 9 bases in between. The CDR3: CSARGAETYEQYF. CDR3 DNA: TGCAGTGCTAGAGGGGCGGAAACCTACGAGCAGTACTTC.

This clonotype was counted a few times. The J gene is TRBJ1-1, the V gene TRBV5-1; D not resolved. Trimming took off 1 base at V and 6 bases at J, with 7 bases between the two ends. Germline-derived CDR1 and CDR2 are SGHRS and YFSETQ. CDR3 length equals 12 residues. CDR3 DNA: TGCGCCAGCAGCTTGTCGGGCGCTGAAGCTTTCTTT. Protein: CASSLSGAEAFF.

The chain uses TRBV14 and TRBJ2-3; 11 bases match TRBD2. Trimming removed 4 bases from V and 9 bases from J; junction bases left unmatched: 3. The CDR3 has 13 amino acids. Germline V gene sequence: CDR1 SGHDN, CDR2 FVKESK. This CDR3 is CASSLAGGITQYF. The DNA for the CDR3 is TGTGCCAGCAGCCTAGCGGGGGGGATAACGCAGTATTTT.

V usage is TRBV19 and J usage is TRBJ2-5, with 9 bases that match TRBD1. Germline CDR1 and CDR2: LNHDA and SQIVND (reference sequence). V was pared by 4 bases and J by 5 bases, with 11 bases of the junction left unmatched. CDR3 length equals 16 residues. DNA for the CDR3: TGTGCCAGTAGTACCTTGCGGGGACAGGGTATCGAGACCCAGTACTTC. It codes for CASSTLRGQGIETQYF.

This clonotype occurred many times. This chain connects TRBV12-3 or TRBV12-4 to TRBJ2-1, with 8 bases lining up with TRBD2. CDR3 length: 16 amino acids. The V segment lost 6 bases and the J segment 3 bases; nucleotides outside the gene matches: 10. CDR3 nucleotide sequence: TGTGCCAGCAGGCCGCCGCGGGGGGCCCTCTACAATGAGCAGTTCTTC. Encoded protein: CASRPPRGALYNEQFF.

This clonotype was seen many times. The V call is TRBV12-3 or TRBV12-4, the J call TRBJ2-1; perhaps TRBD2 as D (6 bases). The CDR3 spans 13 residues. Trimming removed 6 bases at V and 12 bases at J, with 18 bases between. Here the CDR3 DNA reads TGTGCCAGCAGGGGATACGGGGGTGCGGGGCAGTTCTTC. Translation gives CASRGYGGAGQFF.

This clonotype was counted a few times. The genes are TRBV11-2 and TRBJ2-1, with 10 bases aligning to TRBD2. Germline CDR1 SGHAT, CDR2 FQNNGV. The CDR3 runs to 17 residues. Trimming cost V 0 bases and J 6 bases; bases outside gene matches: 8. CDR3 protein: CASSLDLLTSGFNEQFF. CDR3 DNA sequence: TGTGCCAGCAGCTTAGATCTCTTGACTAGCGGGTTCAATGAGCAGTTCTTC.

The CDR3 region is CASSPPGQGELRVFF. CDR3 coding DNA: TGTGCCAGCAGTCCACCGGGACAGGGAGAGTTGAGGGTGTTTTTT. The genes are TRBV6-1 and TRBJ1-4; 9 positions match TRBD1. CDR3 size: 15 residues. The germline V gene has CDR1 MNHNS and CDR2 SASEGT. With 5 bases clipped from V and 15 bases from J, the junction kept 16 bases outside the gene matches.